The source of this T cell receptor (beta chain) is a study of identifying expanded T cells in peripheral blood. The study, taken as a whole, reports: Differentially abundant clones: 1 to 1.5 between replicates, around 16 at approximately 14 days, 19 to 20 at four.

Sequencing was performed with immunoSEQ multiplex PCR; in TCRdb, only in-frame clones are kept and a portion is missing. The data contain roughly 61,000 clones, around nine tenths of them singletons. The V end lost 1 base, the J end lost 10 bases, and 8 bases lay between the germline ends. This CDR3 has 11 residues. The germline V gene has CDR1 SQVTM and CDR2 ANQGSEA. As to this clone: Antigen: not known.

The TCR originated in a person between 18 and 75 years old in good health. V gene TRBV29-1 combines with J gene TRBJ2-1; tentative D call: TRBD2 (6 bases). The sample comprised blood. In nucleotides, the CDR3 is TGCAGCGTTGAAGTAGGAGGGGAGCAGTTCTTC. This translates into CSVEVGGEQFF.